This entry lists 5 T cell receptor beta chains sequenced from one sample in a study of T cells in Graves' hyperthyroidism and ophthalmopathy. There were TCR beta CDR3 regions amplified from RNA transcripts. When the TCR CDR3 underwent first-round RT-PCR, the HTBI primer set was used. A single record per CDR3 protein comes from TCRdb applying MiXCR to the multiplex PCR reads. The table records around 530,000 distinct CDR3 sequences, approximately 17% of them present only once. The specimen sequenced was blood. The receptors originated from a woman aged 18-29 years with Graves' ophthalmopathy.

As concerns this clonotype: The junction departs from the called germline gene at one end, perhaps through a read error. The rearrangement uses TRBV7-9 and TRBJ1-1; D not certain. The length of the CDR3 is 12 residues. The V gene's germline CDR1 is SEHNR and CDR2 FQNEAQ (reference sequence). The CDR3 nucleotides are TGTGCCAGCAGCTTCGGCGTTGCTGAACCTTTCTTT. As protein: CASSFGVAEPFF.

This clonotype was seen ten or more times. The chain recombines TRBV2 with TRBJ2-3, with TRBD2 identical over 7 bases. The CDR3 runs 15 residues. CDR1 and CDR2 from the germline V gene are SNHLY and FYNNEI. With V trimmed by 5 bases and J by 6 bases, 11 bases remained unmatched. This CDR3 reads CASSNSGSRPDTQYF. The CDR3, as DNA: TGTGCCAGCAGTAATAGCGGGTCTCGGCCTGATACGCAGTATTTT.

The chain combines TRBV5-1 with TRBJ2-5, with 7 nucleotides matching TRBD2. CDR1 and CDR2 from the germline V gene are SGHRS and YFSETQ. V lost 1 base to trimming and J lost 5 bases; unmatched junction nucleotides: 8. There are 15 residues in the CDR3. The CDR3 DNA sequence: TGCGCCAGCAGCTTGACCAGCGGGGCCCCGGAGACCCAGTACTTC. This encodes CASSLTSGAPETQYF.

The DNA for the CDR3 is TGCAGCTTCTATTCCTCAGGCTACGAGCAGTACTTC. Its translation: CSFYSSGYEQYF. This sequence joins TRBV29-1 and TRBJ2-7; D unresolved. Germline V gene lookup returns CDR1 SQVTM and CDR2 ANQGSEA. Trimming removed 8 bases from V and 3 bases from J, with 14 bases in between. There are 12 residues in the CDR3.

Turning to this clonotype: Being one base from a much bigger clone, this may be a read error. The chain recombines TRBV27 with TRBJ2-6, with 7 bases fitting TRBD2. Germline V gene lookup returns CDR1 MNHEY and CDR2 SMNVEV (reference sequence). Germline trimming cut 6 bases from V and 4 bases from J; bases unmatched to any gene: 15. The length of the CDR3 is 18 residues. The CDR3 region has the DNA TGTGCCAGCAGAGCCGAACGAGGAGGACTAGGCGGGGCCAACGTCCTGACTTTC. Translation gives CASRAERGGLGGANVLTF.